This note documents a single T cell receptor (beta chain) sequence. Primers included in the PCR were 60 Vbeta and 13 Jbeta primers. Sequencing was performed with immunoSEQ multiplex PCR; in TCRdb, only in-frame clones are kept and a portion is missing. The repertoire consists of about 160,000 clones, with around 79% occurring once and the leading ten covering 2.5% to 3.5%. V was cut by 0 bases and J by 0 bases, with 10 bases left in between. The CDR3 loop spans 15 amino acids. Germline V gene data show CDR1 as SGHNT and CDR2 as YYREEE (reference sequence). The sample comes from a study of cytomegalovirus exposure and HLA in healthy donors. About the study: Assignment to the Caucasian-associated ancestry cluster applied to approximately 80% of the 300 to 500 genotyped donors.

The sequencing input was PBMCs. This TCR derives from a woman aged 40-49 years in good health and CMV-seronegative. V and J are TRBV5-4 and TRBJ2-7, with a tentative D call TRBD2 (5 bases). The CDR3 DNA sequence: TGTGCCAGCAGCTTGGGACCCCGGGACTCCTACGAGCAGTACTTC. This encodes CASSLGPRDSYEQYF.